The T cell receptor beta chain described here comes from a study of T-cell reconstitution after alpha-beta-depleted transplantation in children. Molecular barcoding with unique molecular identifiers was used for the TCRbeta library. MiXCR was run by TCRdb on the PCR reads, yielding one entry per CDR3 protein. Here the sample spans around 490,000 distinct CDR3 sequences, more than 9.5% being singletons. This clonotype was seen a few times. Trimming stripped 5 bases from V and 0 bases from J, with 14 bases between. This CDR3 contains 15 residues. In germline, CDR1 is MDHEN, CDR2 SYDVKM. The TCR comes from a female patient under 10 years old who had a stem cell transplant for aplastic anemia, so the T cells may come from the graft donor. V is TRBV28 and J is TRBJ2-7; possible D gene TRBD2, 6 bases. Specimen: PBMCs, mostly from graft donor cells, collected 180 days after TCRalphabeta/CD19-depleted stem cell transplant. This CDR3 is CASSSFWDSSYEQYF. The CDR3 region has the DNA TGTGCCAGCAGTAGTTTTTGGGACTCCTCCTACGAGCAGTACTTC.